This TCR beta chain comes out of a study of cytomegalovirus exposure and HLA in healthy donors. Researchers ran the PCR with 60 Vbeta and 13 Jbeta primers. The protocol was immunoSEQ multiplex PCR, while the TCRdb copy is restricted to in-frame clones and leaves out a portion. This table has 65,000 to 95,000 clones, about 80% appearing once. Regarding the study as a whole: Serostatus for CMV was the only available immune exposure information. A later analysis linked some 18,000 TCR beta sequences to HLA alleles at 0.05 false discovery rate. Both high specificity and high sensitivity reportedly marked the classifier's diagnosis of cytomegalovirus status.

Regarding donors, all were healthy bone marrow donors. In regard to this clone: Its antigen is unknown.

V trimming: 7 bases; J trimming: 6 bases; junction bases outside the gene matches: 10. CDR3 length equals 15 residues. The germline V gene encodes CDR1 LNHDA and CDR2 SQIVND (reference sequence). Sequencing was carried out using PBMCs. The receptor's source is a man between 45 and 60 years old in good health and CMV-seronegative. The chain joins TRBV19 to TRBJ2-1; 9 bases are shared with TRBD2. The CDR3 DNA reads TGTGCCAGTATTGCGGGGGGGTTGGGGAGCAATGAGCAGTTCTTC. Translating it yields CASIAGGLGSNEQFF.